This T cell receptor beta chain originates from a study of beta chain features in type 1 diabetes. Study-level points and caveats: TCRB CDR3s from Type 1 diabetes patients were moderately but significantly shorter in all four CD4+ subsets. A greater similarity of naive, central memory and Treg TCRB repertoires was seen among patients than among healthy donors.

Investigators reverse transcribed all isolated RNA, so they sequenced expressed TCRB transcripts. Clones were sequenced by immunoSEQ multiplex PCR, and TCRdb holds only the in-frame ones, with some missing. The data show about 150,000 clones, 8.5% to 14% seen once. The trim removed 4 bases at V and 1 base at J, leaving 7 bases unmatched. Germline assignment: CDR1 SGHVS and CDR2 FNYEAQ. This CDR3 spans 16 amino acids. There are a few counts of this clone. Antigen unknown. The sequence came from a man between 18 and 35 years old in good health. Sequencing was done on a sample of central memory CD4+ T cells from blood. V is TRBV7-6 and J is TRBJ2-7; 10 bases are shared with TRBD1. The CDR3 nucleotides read TGTGCCAGCAGCTCTAGGGGGACAGGGGAATCCTACGAGCAGTACTTC. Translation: CASSSRGTGESYEQYF.